This T cell receptor beta chain was sequenced in a study of control samples from healthy donors and cancer patients (TCRdb year 2020). The CDR1 and CDR2 encoded by the germline V gene are SNHLY and FYNNEI. The CDR3 has 17 amino acids, counting the end cysteine and phenylalanine. The entry retains the CDR3 DNA only, 51 bases that are in frame from base 1. V is cut by 0 bases and J by 9 bases, and the space between the germline ends is 18 bases. Libraries were constructed by the immunoSEQ multiplex PCR assay. Entries here come from immuneACCESS through TCRdb and include only in-frame sequences with V and J called. Some clones fail to appear in such tables; in the studies checked, an unresolved V gene covers under half of the shortfall, and the cause of the remainder is unknown. For this sample the table gives fewer than 130,000 clones, of which more than 75% were detected only once. The top ten clones comprise roughly 3.5% of the sample.

About this clone: Its target antigen remains unknown. No much larger clonotype is one base removed from it; base qualities were not supplied.

This chain joins TRBV2 to TRBJ1-6, with a tentative D gene TRBD1 over 5 matching bases. The sample taken for sequencing was PBMCs. The receptor comes from a woman aged 60 to 75 with lung cancer. This receptor carries the CDR3 CASSEALLGTGGSPLHF. The nucleotide sequence reads TGTGCCAGCAGTGAAGCGCTTTTGGGGACCGGGGGTTCACCCCTCCACTTT.